One sample yielded the 20 T cell receptor beta chains listed below, sequenced in a study of CD8 T cells in Susac syndrome. Random hexamers were used to reverse transcribe the RNA input (about 0.45 to 1 ug). One entry per CDR3 protein results from TCRdb running MiXCR on the immunoSEQ multiplex PCR reads. Among about 400,000 distinct CDR3 sequences listed, approximately 85% were seen once. The sample consisted of CD8+ T cells from PBMCs. The receptors stem from a human donor with multiple sclerosis.

V usage is TRBV2 and J usage is TRBJ2-3; a possible D gene is TRBD2 (6 bases). This CDR3 spans 16 amino acids. Germline V CDR1 and CDR2: SNHLY, FYNNEI. Trimming took off 8 bases at V and 0 bases at J, with 18 bases between the two ends. The CDR3, as DNA: TGTGCCAGCTGGGGGTGGCGGGGCGCTAGCACAGATACGCAGTATTTT. Protein: CASWGWRGASTDTQYF.

Here the CDR3 DNA reads TGCAGCGTTTGGACAGGGGAGGTAGACGAGCAGTACTTC. Translating it yields CSVWTGEVDEQYF. The genes are TRBV29-1 and TRBJ2-7; TRBD1 matches 9 bases. Losses at the gene ends were 5 bases for V and 5 bases for J; bases not matched to a gene: 7. Germline CDR1 reads SQVTM; CDR2 reads ANQGSEA. This CDR3 contains 13 residues.

This rearrangement joins TRBV19 to TRBJ2-7; D ambiguous. The V and J ends lost 3 bases and 2 bases respectively, with 8 bases between them. The CDR3 totals 13 residues. Looked up from germline, CDR1 is LNHDA and CDR2 is SQIVND (reference sequence). DNA for the CDR3: TGTGCCAGTAGTATTGGGTCCACCTACGAGCAGTACTTC. Translating it yields CASSIGSTYEQYF.

V and J are TRBV10-3 and TRBJ2-5; TRBD1 might be the D (6 bases). This CDR3 is 13 amino acids long. Germline V gives CDR1 ENHRY, CDR2 SYGVKD. Here the CDR3 reads CVIGQQYQETQYF. Written as DNA, the CDR3 is TGTGTCATTGGACAGCAGTACCAAGAGACCCAGTACTTC.

This clonotype appeared a few times. V usage is TRBV6-5 and J usage is TRBJ1-1, with D maybe TRBD1 (5 bases). This CDR3 is built from 13 residues. Germline assignment: CDR1 MNHEY and CDR2 SVGAGI. Trimming stripped 2 bases from V and 1 base from J, with 5 bases between. CDR3 protein: CASSYTGNTEAFF. DNA for the CDR3: TGTGCCAGCAGTTACACAGGGAACACTGAAGCTTTCTTT.

The rearrangement joins TRBV2 to TRBJ1-3; TRBD1 matches 7 bases. Germline V gene lookup returns CDR1 SNHLY and CDR2 FYNNEI. Trimming cost V 5 bases and J 2 bases; bases outside gene matches: 3. The CDR3 is 14 residues long. The DNA of the CDR3 is TGTGCCAGCAGTAGACAGGGAACTGGAAACACCATATATTTT. It encodes CASSRQGTGNTIYF.

The chain is built from TRBV7-8 and TRBJ1-1; D uncertain. The germline V gene has CDR1 SGHVS and CDR2 FQNEAQ. Trimming took 1 base from V and 0 from J, leaving 6 bases between them. The CDR3 contains 14 residues. CDR3 sequence reads: CASSLVAMNTEAFF. The CDR3 bases are TGTGCCAGCAGCTTAGTAGCTATGAACACTGAAGCTTTCTTT.

This clonotype was seen only once. The chain uses TRBV19 and TRBJ2-7, with D possibly being TRBD2 (5 bases). The V end was cut by 2 bases, the J end by 2 bases, with 10 bases between. Looked up from germline, CDR1 is LNHDA and CDR2 is SQIVND (reference sequence). CDR3 size: 14 residues. CDR3 coding DNA: TGTGCCAGTAGTATATATGCGGGCCCCTACGAGCAGTACTTC. Amino acid sequence: CASSIYAGPYEQYF.

The chain couples TRBV5-6 to TRBJ1-2; 7 positions agree with TRBD1. Germline loops: CDR1 SGHDT, CDR2 YYEEEE. CDR3 size: 16 residues. Trimming removed 0 bases from V and 3 bases from J; junction bases left unmatched: 8. CDR3 sequence: CASSLGGVGGHYGYTF. Here the CDR3 DNA reads TGTGCCAGCAGCTTGGGAGGGGTAGGGGGCCACTATGGCTACACCTTC.

This clonotype was detected once. The chain links TRBV28 to TRBJ2-6, with TRBD2 matching over 11 bases. The CDR3 is made up of 18 amino acids. Unmatched junction bases numbered 1, after V lost 0 bases and J lost 0 bases. The germline V gene has CDR1 MDHEN and CDR2 SYDVKM. The CDR3: CASSLWGTSGSGANVLTF. The CDR3 DNA reads as TGTGCCAGCAGTTTATGGGGGACTAGCGGCTCTGGGGCCAACGTCCTGACTTTC.

V gene TRBV5-1 combines with J gene TRBJ2-7; TRBD2 might be the D (6 bases). Germline V gene sequence: CDR1 SGHRS, CDR2 YFSETQ. This CDR3 has 15 residues. Trimming removed 0 bases from V and 2 bases from J, with 12 bases in between. CDR3 in amino acids: CASSLAVEGTYEQYF. The CDR3 nucleotides are TGCGCCAGCAGCTTGGCCGTGGAGGGCACCTACGAGCAGTACTTC. Complete variable domain (other parts from reference TRBV5-1 and TRBJ2-7): KAGVTQTPRYLIKTRGQQVTLSCSPISGHRSVSWYQQTPGQGLQFLFEYFSETQRNKGNFPGRFSGRQFSNSRSEMNVSTLELGDSALYLCASSLAVEGTYEQYFGPGTRLTVT.

The chain links TRBV27 to TRBJ2-7, with D maybe TRBD2 (5 bases). Germline V gene lookup returns CDR1 MNHEY and CDR2 SMNVEV (reference sequence). CDR3 length equals 15 residues. V was shortened by 2 bases and J by 4 bases, with 15 bases between the two germline ends. The CDR3 is CASSLIGSGSYEQYF. CDR3 in DNA: TGTGCCAGCAGTTTAATAGGTTCGGGGAGTTACGAGCAGTACTTC.

J is TRBJ2-1 and V is TRBV7-3; D unresolved. In germline, CDR1 is SGHTA, CDR2 FQGTGA. V was shortened by 3 bases and J by 7 bases, with 7 bases between the two germline ends. The CDR3 is 12 amino acids. In DNA form, the CDR3 reads TGTGCCAGCAGCTTCAGAGAAAATGAGCAGTTCTTC. It codes for CASSFRENEQFF.

The V and J genes are TRBV6-1 and TRBJ2-7, with 7 positions matching TRBD1. Germline CDR1 reads MNHNS; CDR2 reads SASEGT. The CDR3 runs 13 residues. The V gene end was trimmed by 2 bases and the J gene end by 6 bases; junction bases not matched to a gene: 4. The CDR3 reads CASSETGAPEQYF. The CDR3 bases are TGTGCCAGCAGTGAAACAGGGGCCCCCGAGCAGTACTTC.

The J gene is TRBJ2-7, the V gene TRBV27, with D possibly being TRBD2 (5 bases). The germline V and J ends were trimmed by 8 bases and 1 base, with 12 bases remaining between them. This CDR3 has 13 residues. Germline lookup yields CDR1 MNHEY and CDR2 SMNVEV (reference sequence). CDR3 DNA: TGTGCCAGCGGGCGGACTGAGTCCTACGAGCAGTACTTC. This translates into CASGRTESYEQYF.

The chain recombines TRBV5-4 with TRBJ2-2; 7 nucleotides align to TRBD2. The CDR3 totals 15 residues. Germline V gene sequence: CDR1 SGHNT, CDR2 YYREEE (reference sequence). The V gene end was trimmed by 3 bases and the J gene end by 0 bases; junction bases not matched to a gene: 2. DNA of the CDR3: TGTGCCAGCAGCTCGCTAGCGGCGAACACCGGGGAGCTGTTTTTT. Amino acids: CASSSLAANTGELFF.

V usage is TRBV27 and J usage is TRBJ1-1; D is possibly TRBD1 (5 bases). CDR3 size: 11 residues. Germline V CDR1 and CDR2: MNHEY, SMNVEV (reference sequence). Between the trimmed V and J ends, which lost 6 bases and 4 bases, there was a span of 6 bases. The CDR3 region has the DNA TGTGCCAGCAGGGGGGTCACTGAAGCTTTCTTT. Its translation is CASRGVTEAFF.

The gene calls are TRBV4-1 and TRBJ2-1; 10 bases are a match to TRBD2. Unmatched junction bases numbered 4, after V lost 3 bases and J lost 2 bases. The germline gives CDR1 MGHRA, CDR2 YSYEKL. This CDR3 is built from 16 residues. CDR3 loop: CASSQSTSGAYNEQFF. The CDR3 DNA is TGCGCCAGCAGCCAGTCAACTAGCGGGGCCTACAATGAGCAGTTCTTC.

V is TRBV6-2 or TRBV6-3 and J is TRBJ1-5; D not resolved. CDR1 is MNHEY, CDR2 SVGEGT, per germline. The CDR3 spans 14 residues. The V end was cut by 0 bases, the J end by 5 bases, with 8 bases between. CDR3 bases: TGTGCCAGCAGTTACTCGGGTATCCATCAGCCCCAGCATTTT. Translating it yields CASSYSGIHQPQHF.

This clonotype was observed once. The chain carries TRBV20-1 and TRBJ2-5; weak D call: TRBD2 (6 bases). This CDR3 comprises 13 residues. The V and J ends lost 0 bases and 5 bases respectively, with 10 bases between them. In germline, CDR1 is DFQATT, CDR2 SNEGSKA (reference sequence). The CDR3 nucleotides read TGCAGTGCTAGAGAACTAGCATATGAGACCCAGTACTTC. Translation gives CSARELAYETQYF.